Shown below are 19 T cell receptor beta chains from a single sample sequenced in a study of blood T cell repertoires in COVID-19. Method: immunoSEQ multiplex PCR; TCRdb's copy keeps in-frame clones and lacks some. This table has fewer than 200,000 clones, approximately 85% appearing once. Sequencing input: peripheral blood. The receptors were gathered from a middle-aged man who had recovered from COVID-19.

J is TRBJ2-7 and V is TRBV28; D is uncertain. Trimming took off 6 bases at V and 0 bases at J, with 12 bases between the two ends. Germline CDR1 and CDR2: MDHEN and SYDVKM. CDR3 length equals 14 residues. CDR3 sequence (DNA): TGTGCCAGCAGCCAGGTGGGCCACTCCTACGAGCAGTACTTC. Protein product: CASSQVGHSYEQYF.

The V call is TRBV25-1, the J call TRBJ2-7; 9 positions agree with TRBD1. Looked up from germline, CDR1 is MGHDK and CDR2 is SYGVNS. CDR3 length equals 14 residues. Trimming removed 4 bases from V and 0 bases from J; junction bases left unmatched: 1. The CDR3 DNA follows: TGTGCCAGCAGTGGACAGGGGGACTCCTACGAGCAGTACTTC. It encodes CASSGQGDSYEQYF.

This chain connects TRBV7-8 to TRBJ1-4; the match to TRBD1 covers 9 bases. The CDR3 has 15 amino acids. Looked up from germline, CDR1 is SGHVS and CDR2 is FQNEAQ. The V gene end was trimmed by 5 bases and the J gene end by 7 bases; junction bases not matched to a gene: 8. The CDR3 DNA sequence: TGTGCCAGCAGCATCGACAGGGGGAGGTTTGAAAAACTGTTTTTT. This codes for CASSIDRGRFEKLFF.

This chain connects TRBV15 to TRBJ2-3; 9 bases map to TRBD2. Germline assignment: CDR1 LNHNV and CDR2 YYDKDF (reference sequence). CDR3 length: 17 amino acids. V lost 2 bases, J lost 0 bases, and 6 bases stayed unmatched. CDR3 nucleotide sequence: TGTGCCACCAGCAGAAAGGGACTAGCTGCGAGCACAGATACGCAGTATTTT. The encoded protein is CATSRKGLAASTDTQYF.

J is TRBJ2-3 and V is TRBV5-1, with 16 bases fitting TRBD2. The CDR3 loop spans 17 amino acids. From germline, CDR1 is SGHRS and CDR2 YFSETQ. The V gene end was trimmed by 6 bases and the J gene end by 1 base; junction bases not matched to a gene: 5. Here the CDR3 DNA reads TGCGCCAGCACCGGGACTAGCGGGAGGGCGGGCACAGATACGCAGTATTTT. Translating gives CASTGTSGRAGTDTQYF.

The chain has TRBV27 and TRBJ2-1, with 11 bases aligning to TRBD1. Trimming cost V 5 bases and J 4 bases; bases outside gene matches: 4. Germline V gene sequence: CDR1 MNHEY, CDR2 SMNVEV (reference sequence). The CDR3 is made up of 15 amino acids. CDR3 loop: CASSSRDRGYNEQFF. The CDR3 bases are TGTGCCAGCAGTAGCCGGGACAGGGGGTACAATGAGCAGTTCTTC.

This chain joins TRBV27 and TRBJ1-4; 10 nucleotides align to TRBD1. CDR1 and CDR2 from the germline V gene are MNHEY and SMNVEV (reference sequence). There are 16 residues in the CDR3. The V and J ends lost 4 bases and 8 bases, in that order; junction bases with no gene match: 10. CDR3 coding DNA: TGTGCCAGCAGTTCTGCCTTACGGACAGGGGGAGAAAAACTGTTTTTT. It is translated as CASSSALRTGGEKLFF.

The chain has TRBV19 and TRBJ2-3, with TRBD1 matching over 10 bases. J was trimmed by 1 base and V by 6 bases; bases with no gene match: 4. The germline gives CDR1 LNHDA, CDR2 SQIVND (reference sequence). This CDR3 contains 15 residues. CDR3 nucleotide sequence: TGTGCCAGTAGCTCGACAGGGGGCGGCACAGATACGCAGTATTTT. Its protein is CASSSTGGGTDTQYF.

The CDR3 nucleotides read TGTGCCAGCAGCCAACCCCGGGACAAGGCCAATCAGCCCCAGCATTTT. Encoded protein: CASSQPRDKANQPQHF. The chain recombines TRBV3-1 (or the pseudogene TRBV3-2) with TRBJ1-5; TRBD1 is a possible D gene (6 bases). The CDR3 covers 16 residues. V lost 2 bases and J 3 bases, leaving 14 bases between the germline ends. CDR1 LGHDT and CDR2 YNNKEL come from the germline V gene (reference sequence).

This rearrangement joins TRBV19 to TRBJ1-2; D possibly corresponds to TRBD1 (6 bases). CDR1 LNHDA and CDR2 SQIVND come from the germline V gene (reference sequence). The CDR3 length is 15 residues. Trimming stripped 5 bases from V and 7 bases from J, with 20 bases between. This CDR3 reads CASSSGQLMWGGYTF. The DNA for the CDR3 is TGTGCCAGTAGTTCAGGACAGCTTATGTGGGGTGGCTACACCTTC.

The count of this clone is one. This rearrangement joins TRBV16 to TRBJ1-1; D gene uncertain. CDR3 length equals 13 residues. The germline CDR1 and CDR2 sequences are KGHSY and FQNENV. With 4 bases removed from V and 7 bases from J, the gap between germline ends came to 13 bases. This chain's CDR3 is CASSLKPGVEAFF. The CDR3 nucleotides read TGTGCCAGCAGCCTAAAGCCCGGGGTTGAAGCTTTCTTT.

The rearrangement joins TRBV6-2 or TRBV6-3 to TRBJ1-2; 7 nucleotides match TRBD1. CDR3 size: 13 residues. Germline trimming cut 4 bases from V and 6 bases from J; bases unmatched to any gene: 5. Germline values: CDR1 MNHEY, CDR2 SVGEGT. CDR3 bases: TGTGCCAGCAGTTGGAGGGGGCAAGATGGCTACACCTTC. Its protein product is CASSWRGQDGYTF.

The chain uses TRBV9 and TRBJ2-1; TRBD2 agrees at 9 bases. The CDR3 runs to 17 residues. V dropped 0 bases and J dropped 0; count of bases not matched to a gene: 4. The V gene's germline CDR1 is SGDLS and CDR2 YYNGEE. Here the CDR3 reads CASSVGSGRPSYNEQFF. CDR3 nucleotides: TGTGCCAGCAGCGTAGGTAGCGGGAGACCCTCCTACAATGAGCAGTTCTTC.

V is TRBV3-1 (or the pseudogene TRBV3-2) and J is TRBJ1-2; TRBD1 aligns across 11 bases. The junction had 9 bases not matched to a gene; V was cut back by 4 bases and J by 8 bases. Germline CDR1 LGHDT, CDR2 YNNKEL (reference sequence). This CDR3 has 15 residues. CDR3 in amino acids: CASSLGTGGSRGYTF. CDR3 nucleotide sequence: TGTGCCAGCAGCCTAGGGACAGGGGGGTCAAGGGGCTACACCTTC.

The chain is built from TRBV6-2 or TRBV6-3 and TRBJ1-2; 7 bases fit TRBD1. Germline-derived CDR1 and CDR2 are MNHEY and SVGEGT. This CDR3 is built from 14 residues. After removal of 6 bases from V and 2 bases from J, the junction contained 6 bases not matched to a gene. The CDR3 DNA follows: TGTGCCAGCAGCCCTCCAGGGGGAAACTATGGCTACACCTTC. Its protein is CASSPPGGNYGYTF.

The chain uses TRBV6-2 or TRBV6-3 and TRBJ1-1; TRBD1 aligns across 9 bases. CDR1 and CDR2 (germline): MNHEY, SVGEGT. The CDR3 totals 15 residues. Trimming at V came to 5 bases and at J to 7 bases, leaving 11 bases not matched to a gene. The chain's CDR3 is CASSLTQGARVEAFF. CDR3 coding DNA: TGTGCCAGCAGTCTAACACAGGGGGCGCGAGTTGAAGCTTTCTTT.

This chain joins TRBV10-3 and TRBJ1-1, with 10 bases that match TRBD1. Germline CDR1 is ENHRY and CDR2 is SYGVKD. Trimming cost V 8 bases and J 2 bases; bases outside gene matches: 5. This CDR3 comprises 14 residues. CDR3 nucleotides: TGTGCCATCCGGGACAGGGGTACTAACACTGAAGCTTTCTTT. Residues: CAIRDRGTNTEAFF.

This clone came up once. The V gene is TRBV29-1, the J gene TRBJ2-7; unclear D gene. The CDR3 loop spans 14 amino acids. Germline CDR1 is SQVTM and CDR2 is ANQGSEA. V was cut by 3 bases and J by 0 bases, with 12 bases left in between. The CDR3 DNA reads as TGCAGCGTTGAGGAGAGCGCCCGCTCCTACGAGCAGTACTTC. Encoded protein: CSVEESARSYEQYF.

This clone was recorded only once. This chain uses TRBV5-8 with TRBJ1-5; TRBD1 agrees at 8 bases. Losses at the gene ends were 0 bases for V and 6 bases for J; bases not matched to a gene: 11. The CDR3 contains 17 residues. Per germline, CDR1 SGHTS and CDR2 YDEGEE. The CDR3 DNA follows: TGTGCCAGCAGCTTGGTGGGGAGCAGGGGGCACGGTCAGCCCCAGCATTTT. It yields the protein CASSLVGSRGHGQPQHF.